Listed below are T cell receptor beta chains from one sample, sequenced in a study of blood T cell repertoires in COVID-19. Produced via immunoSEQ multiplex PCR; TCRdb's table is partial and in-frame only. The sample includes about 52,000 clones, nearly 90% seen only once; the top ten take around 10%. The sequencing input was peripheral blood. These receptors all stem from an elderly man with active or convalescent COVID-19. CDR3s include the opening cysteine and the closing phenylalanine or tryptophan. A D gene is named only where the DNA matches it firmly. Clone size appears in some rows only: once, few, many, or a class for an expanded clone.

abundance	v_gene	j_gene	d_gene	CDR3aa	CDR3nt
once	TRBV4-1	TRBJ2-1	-	CASSQRSRGGGEQFF	TGCGCCAGCAGCCAACGTTCCCGGGGAGGGGGTGAGCAGTTCTTC
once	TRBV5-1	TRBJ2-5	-	CASSLLSGIQETQYF	TGCGCCAGCAGCTTGCTATCGGGGATCCAAGAGACCCAGTACTTC
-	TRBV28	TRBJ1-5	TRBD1	CASSLDRGQGDQPQHF	TGTGCCAGCAGTTTGGATAGGGGACAGGGGGATCAGCCCCAGCATTTT
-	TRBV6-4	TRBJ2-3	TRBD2	CASRVKGLAGGQRTDTQYF	TGTGCCAGCAGGGTTAAGGGACTAGCGGGGGGGCAAAGAACAGATACGCAGTATTTT
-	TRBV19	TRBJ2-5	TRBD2	CASSSRTSGVETQYF	TGTGCCAGTAGTAGTAGGACTAGCGGGGTGGAGACCCAGTACTTC
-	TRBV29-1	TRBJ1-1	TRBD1	CSAQQGGTEAFF	TGCAGCGCCCAACAGGGGGGAACTGAAGCTTTCTTT
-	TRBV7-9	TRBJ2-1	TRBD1	CASSFGYRGPYNEQFF	TGTGCCAGCAGCTTTGGGTACAGGGGGCCGTACAATGAGCAGTTCTTC
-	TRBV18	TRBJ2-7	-	CASSPNTGGAGDEQYF	TGTGCCAGCTCACCAAATACTGGGGGCGCGGGCGACGAGCAGTACTTC
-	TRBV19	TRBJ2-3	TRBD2	CASSPSGRSDTQYF	TGTGCCAGTAGTCCTAGCGGGCGGTCAGATACGCAGTATTTT
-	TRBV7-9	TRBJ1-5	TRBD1	CASSGGQGQPQHF	TGTGCCAGCAGCGGCGGACAGGGACAGCCCCAGCATTTT
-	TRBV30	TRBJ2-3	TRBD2	CAWGPGGRDTQYF	TGTGCCTGGGGACCGGGGGGAAGAGATACGCAGTATTTT
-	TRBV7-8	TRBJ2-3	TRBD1	CASRLRGRTDTQYF	TGTGCCAGCAGGCTCAGGGGGCGCACAGATACGCAGTATTTT
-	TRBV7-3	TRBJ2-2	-	CASIRQGYSGELFF	TGTGCCAGCATCCGACAAGGCTACTCGGGGGAGCTGTTTTTT
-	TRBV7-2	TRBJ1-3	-	CASSLAVGRYSGNTIYF	TGTGCCAGCAGCTTAGCGGTTGGTCGGTACTCTGGAAACACCATATATTTT
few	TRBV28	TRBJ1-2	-	CASSSLWNRRANYGYTF	TGTGCCAGCAGTTCACTCTGGAACAGGAGAGCTAACTATGGCTACACCTTC
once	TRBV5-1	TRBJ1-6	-	CASSSGQNNSPLHF	TGCGCCAGCAGCTCCGGACAGAATAATTCACCCCTCCACTTT
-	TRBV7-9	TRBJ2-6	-	CASSWDIGVSGANVLTF	TGTGCCAGCAGCTGGGACATTGGAGTCTCTGGGGCCAACGTCCTGACTTTC
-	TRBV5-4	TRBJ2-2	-	CASTPEGLNPNTGELFF	TGTGCCAGCACCCCCGAGGGATTGAACCCGAACACCGGGGAGCTGTTTTTT
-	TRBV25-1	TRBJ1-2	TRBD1	CASRGQGAYYGYTF	TGTGCCAGCAGAGGACAGGGGGCGTACTATGGCTACACCTTC
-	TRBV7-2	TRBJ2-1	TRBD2	CASSFFVAGSYNEQFF	TGTGCCAGCAGCTTTTTTGTAGCGGGATCTTACAATGAGCAGTTCTTC
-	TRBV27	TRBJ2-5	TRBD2	CASSLGGAGRGLKTQYF	TGTGCCAGCAGTTTAGGCGGGGCAGGGAGGGGCCTGAAGACCCAGTACTTC
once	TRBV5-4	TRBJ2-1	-	CASSKQGNNEQFF	TGTGCCAGCAGCAAACAGGGAAACAATGAGCAGTTCTTC